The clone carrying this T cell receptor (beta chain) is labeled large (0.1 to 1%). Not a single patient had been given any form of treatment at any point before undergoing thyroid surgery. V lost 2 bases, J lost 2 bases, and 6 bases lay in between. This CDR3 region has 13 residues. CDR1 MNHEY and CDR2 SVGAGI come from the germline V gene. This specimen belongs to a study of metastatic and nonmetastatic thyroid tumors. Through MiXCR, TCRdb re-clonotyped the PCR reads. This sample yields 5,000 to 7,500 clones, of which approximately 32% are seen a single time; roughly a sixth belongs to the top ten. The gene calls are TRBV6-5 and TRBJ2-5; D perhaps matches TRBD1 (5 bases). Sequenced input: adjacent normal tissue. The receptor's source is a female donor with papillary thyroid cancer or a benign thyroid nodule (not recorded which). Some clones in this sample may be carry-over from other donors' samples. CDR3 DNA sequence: TGTGCCAGCAGTTACCCAGGGCAAGAGACCCAGTACTTC. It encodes CASSYPGQETQYF.